A single sample is the source of the 20 T cell receptor beta chains below, sequenced in a study of T-cell memory formation after mild COVID-19. TCRdb processed the 5' RACE reads anew with MiXCR; each CDR3 protein has one entry. Altogether 470,000 or so distinct CDR3 sequences are present, about 20% being singletons, with the ten largest covering roughly 21%. Sequences were obtained from PBMCs or a T cell subset sorted from them (not recorded which). The receptors stem from a man aged 18-30 years who had mild COVID-19 (a few samples of this study predate the infection). Cell type and time point are not known.

This clonotype was seen more than once but under ten times. The chain uses TRBV6-2 or TRBV6-3 and TRBJ2-6; the D gene is possibly TRBD1 (5 bases). V was cut by 2 bases and J by 8 bases, with 10 bases left in between. The CDR3 has 14 amino acids. Germline-derived CDR1 and CDR2 are MNHEY and SVGEGT. CDR3 nucleotides: TGTGCCAGCAGTTACCTGACAGCGCCCAACGTCCTGACTTTC. Its protein product is CASSYLTAPNVLTF.

This clonotype was counted only a few times. This rearrangement joins TRBV5-5 to TRBJ2-5; weak D call: TRBD2 (7 bases). This CDR3 is built from 15 residues. Deletions cut 4 bases from V and 6 bases from J, with 19 bases between. Germline V gene sequence: CDR1 SGHKS, CDR2 YYEKEE (reference sequence). For the CDR3, the DNA is TGTGCCAGCAGCCAACCCGGAGGGGGGGCGAAGACCCAGTACTTC. It codes for CASSQPGGGAKTQYF.

V usage is TRBV4-3 and J usage is TRBJ2-7, with D unresolved. The V and J ends lost 0 bases and 0 bases respectively, with 9 bases between them. The CDR3 is made up of 15 amino acids. Germline V gene sequence: CDR1 LGHNA, CDR2 YSLEER. CDR3 in DNA: TGCGCCAGCAGCCAAGATAAGACAAACTCCTACGAGCAGTACTTC. Amino acid sequence: CASSQDKTNSYEQYF.

This chain joins TRBV6-4 and TRBJ2-6; D gene unclear. The germline V and J ends were trimmed by 6 bases and 4 bases, with 19 bases remaining between them. In germline, CDR1 is MRHNA, CDR2 SNTAGT. The CDR3 has 17 amino acids. CDR3 DNA sequence: TGTGCCAGCAGGACGACCCCCAAGGTCTCGGGGGCCAACGTCCTGACTTTC. Translated, it gives CASRTTPKVSGANVLTF.

This chain joins TRBV7-9 and TRBJ1-2; D gene ambiguous. Trimming took off 0 bases at V and 5 bases at J, with 10 bases between the two ends. This CDR3 region has 14 residues. CDR1 is SEHNR and CDR2 is FQNEAQ in the germline V gene (reference sequence). The CDR3 nucleotides read TGTGCCAGCAGCTTAGCGTTGGAGGGATATGGCTACACCTTC. Protein product: CASSLALEGYGYTF.

The V and J genes are TRBV6-5 and TRBJ1-1; TRBD1 is a possible D gene (5 bases). The CDR3 is 16 amino acids. Trimming removed 7 bases from V and 2 bases from J, with 20 bases in between. CDR1 MNHEY and CDR2 SVGAGI come from the germline V gene. CDR3 sequence reads: CASIPGTLEVNTEAFF. The CDR3, as DNA: TGTGCCAGCATACCCGGGACGTTGGAGGTTAACACTGAAGCTTTCTTT.

This clonotype was seen repeatedly, ten times or more. The CDR3 nucleotides read TGTGCCAGCAGCTTAACTTCCAGTTTGAACACTGAAGCTTTCTTT. Its translation is CASSLTSSLNTEAFF. The rearrangement links TRBV7-9 to TRBJ1-1; no definite D call. CDR1 is SEHNR, CDR2 FQNEAQ, per germline (reference sequence). The length of the CDR3 is 15 residues. V lost 2 bases, J lost 0 bases, and 10 bases lay in between.

The gene calls are TRBV7-2 and TRBJ1-2; 8 bases match TRBD1. The CDR3 sequence is 14 residues long. Losses at the gene ends were 5 bases for V and 6 bases for J; bases not matched to a gene: 8. The germline V gene encodes CDR1 SGHTA and CDR2 FQGNSA. Written as DNA, the CDR3 is TGTGCCAGCAGCCGCAATACAGGGGGGAATGGCTACACCTTC. This encodes CASSRNTGGNGYTF. The full variable domain, its missing parts supplied by reference TRBV7-2 and TRBJ1-2, is GAGVSQSPSNKVTEKGKDVELRCDPISGHTALYWYRQSLGQGLEFLIYFQGNSAPDKSGLPSDRFSAERTGGSVSTLTIQRTQQEDSAVYLCASSRNTGGNGYTFGSGTRLTVV.

J is TRBJ2-7 and V is TRBV6-2 or TRBV6-3, with D possibly being TRBD1 or TRBD2 (6 bases each). Trimming took off 2 bases at V and 6 bases at J, with 14 bases between the two ends. This CDR3 spans 14 amino acids. Germline V lookup: CDR1 MNHEY, CDR2 SVGEGT. The CDR3 spells CASSYPNEGGEQYV. CDR3 nucleotides: TGTGCCAGCAGTTACCCCAACGAGGGGGGCGAGCAGTACGTC.

The chain uses TRBV5-1 and TRBJ2-2, with TRBD1 matching 8 bases. The V and J ends lost 6 bases and 1 base, in that order; junction bases with no gene match: 11. CDR1 is SGHRS, CDR2 YFSETQ, per germline. The CDR3 is made up of 17 amino acids. The CDR3 region has the DNA TGCGCCAGCAAAGGGTCAACCGGGACAGGGAACACCGGGGAGCTGTTTTTT. Amino acid sequence: CASKGSTGTGNTGELFF.

The chain links TRBV20-1 to TRBJ2-3, with D uncertain. Trimming pared 6 bases from V and 3 bases from J, leaving 13 bases between. This CDR3 contains 13 residues. Germline CDR1 is DFQATT and CDR2 is SNEGSKA (reference sequence). CDR3 sequence (DNA): TGCAGTGCCCCTCCTTTCAGAACAGATACGCAGTATTTT. It yields the protein CSAPPFRTDTQYF.

The chain links TRBV10-3 to TRBJ1-1, with TRBD1 as a possible D gene (5 bases). Germline CDR1 and CDR2: ENHRY and SYGVKD. CDR3 length equals 14 residues. Deletions cut 9 bases from V and 5 bases from J, with 19 bases between. This CDR3 is CAISRGVGGTEAFF. The CDR3 DNA follows: TGTGCCATTTCGAGGGGTGTCGGGGGGACTGAAGCTTTCTTT.

The genes are TRBV7-8 and TRBJ2-1; no clear D gene. This CDR3 contains 14 residues. Germline CDR1 reads SGHVS; CDR2 reads FQNEAQ. V lost 4 bases and J 4 bases, leaving 11 bases between the germline ends. The CDR3 region is CASSSMTYYNEQFF. DNA of the CDR3: TGTGCCAGCAGCTCGATGACATATTACAATGAGCAGTTCTTC.

The rearrangement uses TRBV4-3 and TRBJ1-3; no clear D. Germline lookup yields CDR1 LGHNA and CDR2 YSLEER. The germline V and J ends were trimmed by 0 bases and 9 bases, with 3 bases remaining between them. There are 11 residues in the CDR3. The CDR3 region has the DNA TGCGCCAGCAGCCAAGATCGCACCATATATTTT. Protein: CASSQDRTIYF.

The sample holds a few counts of this clonotype. The rearrangement links TRBV20-1 to TRBJ2-7; no definite D call. The CDR3 loop spans 13 amino acids. Germline-derived CDR1 and CDR2 are DFQATT and SNEGSKA (reference sequence). V lost 2 bases, J lost 6 bases, and 14 bases lay in between. The CDR3 DNA follows: TGCAGTGCTAGAAAGACTCAGTCTGGCGAGCAGTACGTC. Translation gives CSARKTQSGEQYV.

The rearrangement joins TRBV10-2 to TRBJ2-5; 8 bases map to TRBD1. The V gene's germline CDR1 is WSHSY and CDR2 SAAADI. The V and J ends lost 8 bases and 2 bases, in that order; junction bases with no gene match: 10. The CDR3 length is 15 residues. This CDR3 reads CASGFSTGGQETQYF. In nucleotides, the CDR3 is TGCGCCAGCGGCTTCAGCACAGGGGGACAAGAGACCCAGTACTTC.

This clonotype has only a few counts. The chain employs TRBV12-3 or TRBV12-4 and TRBJ2-5; the match to TRBD1 covers 10 bases. J gave up 7 bases and V 7 bases, and 6 bases lay outside the gene matches. The CDR3 extends over 13 amino acids. CDR3 amino acids: CASNFRTGGTQYF. The CDR3 DNA follows: TGTGCCAGCAATTTCCGGACAGGGGGGACCCAGTACTTC.

There are a few counts of this clonotype. This rearrangement joins TRBV7-9 to TRBJ2-3; the D is unclear. Trimming took off 4 bases at V and 1 base at J, with 9 bases between the two ends. The CDR3 runs 14 residues. Germline V gene data show CDR1 as SEHNR and CDR2 as FQNEAQ (reference sequence). DNA of the CDR3: TGTGCCAGCAGCTCCGACTGGGGCACAGATACGCAGTATTTT. This gives the protein CASSSDWGTDTQYF.

The V call is TRBV10-3, the J call TRBJ2-2; no clear D. V was clipped by 2 bases and J by 8 bases, with 12 bases between them. From germline, CDR1 is ENHRY and CDR2 SYGVKD. CDR3 length: 14 amino acids. The CDR3: CAISEPRVGGELFF. CDR3 coding DNA: TGTGCCATCAGTGAGCCCCGCGTCGGGGGGGAGCTGTTTTTT.

A few counts support this clonotype. V gene TRBV29-1 combines with J gene TRBJ1-2, with a possible D match to TRBD1 (6 bases). V lost 6 bases, J lost 2 bases, and 13 bases lay in between. The CDR3 is 13 amino acids. Germline lookup yields CDR1 SQVTM and CDR2 ANQGSEA. The CDR3, as DNA: TGCAGCGTCATACGGACAGAGAACTATGGCTACACCTTC. Translation: CSVIRTENYGYTF.